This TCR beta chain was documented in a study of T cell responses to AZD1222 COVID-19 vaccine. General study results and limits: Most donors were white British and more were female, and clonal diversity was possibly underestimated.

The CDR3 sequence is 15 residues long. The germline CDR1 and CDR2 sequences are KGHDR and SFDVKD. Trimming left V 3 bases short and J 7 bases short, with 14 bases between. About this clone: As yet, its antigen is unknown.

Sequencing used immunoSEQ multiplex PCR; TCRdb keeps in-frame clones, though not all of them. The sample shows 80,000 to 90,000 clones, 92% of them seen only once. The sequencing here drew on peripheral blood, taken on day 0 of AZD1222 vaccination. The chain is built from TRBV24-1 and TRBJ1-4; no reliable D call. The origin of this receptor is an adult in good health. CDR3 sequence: CATSDGRDWSEKLFF. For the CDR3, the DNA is TGTGCCACCAGTGATGGCCGGGATTGGAGTGAAAAACTGTTTTTT.